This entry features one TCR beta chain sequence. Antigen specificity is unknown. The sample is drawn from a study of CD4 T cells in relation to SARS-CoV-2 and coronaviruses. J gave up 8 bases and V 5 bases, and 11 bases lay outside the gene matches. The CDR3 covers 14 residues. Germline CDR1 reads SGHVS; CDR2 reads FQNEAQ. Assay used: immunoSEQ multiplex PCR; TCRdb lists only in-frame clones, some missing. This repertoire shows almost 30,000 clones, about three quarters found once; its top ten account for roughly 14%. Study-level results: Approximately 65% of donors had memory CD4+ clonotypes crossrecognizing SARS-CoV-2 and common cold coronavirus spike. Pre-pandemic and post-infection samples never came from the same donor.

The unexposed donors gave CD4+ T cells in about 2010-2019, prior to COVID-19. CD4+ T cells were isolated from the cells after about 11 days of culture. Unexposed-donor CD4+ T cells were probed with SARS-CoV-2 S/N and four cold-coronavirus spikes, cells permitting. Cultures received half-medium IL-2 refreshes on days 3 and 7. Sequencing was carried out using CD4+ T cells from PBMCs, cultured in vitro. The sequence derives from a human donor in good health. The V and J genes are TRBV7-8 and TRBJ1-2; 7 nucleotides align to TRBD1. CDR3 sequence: CASSPSDRAGGYTF. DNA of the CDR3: TGTGCCAGCAGCCCCTCTGACAGGGCAGGAGGCTACACCTTC.